Described below is a single T cell receptor beta chain sequence and its context. The antigen is not known. Generated by immunoSEQ multiplex PCR, the TCRdb table keeps only in-frame clones and is missing some. Of fewer than 30,000 clones listed, less than 75% are singletons. This record comes from a study of tissue T cells after allogeneic stem cell transplantation. Study-level background: Samples with visible lymphocytes on H&E were prioritized for sequencing. The study's findings and limits: Anatomically similar tissues had similar TCR repertoires within each patient. The study did not identify alloreactive or antigen-specific tissue TCRs, and some clones might be persisting host cells.

Autopsy tissues included GI tract, liver, skin and lymphoid organs. The sequences come from tissue from the ileum, collected at autopsy. The receptor was isolated from a female donor older than 55 with lung cancer.

The CDR3 here is CASSPSGTGRNEQFF. CDR3 DNA: TGTGCCAGCAGCCCGTCCGGGACAGGGAGAAATGAGCAGTTCTTC. The chain combines TRBV7-9 with TRBJ2-1; 9 positions agree with TRBD1. Looked up from germline, CDR1 is SEHNR and CDR2 is FQNEAQ (reference sequence). The CDR3 has 15 residues. Unmatched junction bases numbered 9, after V lost 5 bases and J lost 7 bases.